This TCR beta chain derives from a study of blood T cell repertoires in COVID-19. Study summary: Acute and convalescent COVID-19 specimens originated in the United States, Italy and Spain. Sources were T cells, B-cell-depleted T cells, or PBMCs; the material itself was cDNA or gDNA.

In assigning cohorts, the study relied on participant-reported clinical history. The CDR3 is 17 amino acids. The germline V gene has CDR1 LNHDA and CDR2 SQIVND (reference sequence). The ends were cut back, 5 bases at V and 0 bases at J, with 17 bases in the middle. Per the authors' pipeline: Amplification from reference gene primers served as the basis for estimated nucleated cell counts. The data were produced by immunoSEQ multiplex PCR, yet TCRdb's version contains in-frame clones alone and is incomplete. Clonal size and the V and J genes are those of that table, whereas D and trimming came from the DNA. The sample carries around 200,000 clones, about 82% recorded once.

The source material was PBMCs or T cells enriched from blood (not recorded which). This TCR was sampled from a middle-aged man with acute COVID-19. The chain carries TRBV19 and TRBJ1-5, with D tentatively TRBD1 (6 bases). CDR3 in amino acids: CASSQGQAAYSNQPQHF. Here the CDR3 DNA reads TGTGCCAGTAGTCAGGGGCAGGCGGCTTATAGCAATCAGCCCCAGCATTTT.